This passage covers 28 T cell receptor beta chains from one sample sequenced in a study of T-cell memory formation after mild COVID-19. TCRdb independently ran MiXCR on the 5' RACE reads; one entry per CDR3 protein. The sample holds about 49,000 distinct CDR3 sequences, 5.5% to 7.5% seen once. The sample consisted of PBMCs or a T cell subset sorted from them (not recorded which). All receptors come from a man younger than 35 who had mild COVID-19 (a few samples of this study predate the infection). Cell type and time point are not known.

This clonotype was counted ten times or more. This chain joins TRBV18 and TRBJ1-1; 8 bases are shared with TRBD1. Per germline, CDR1 KGHSH and CDR2 LQKENI. V shed 3 bases and J 1 base; nucleotides not matched to a gene: 7. CDR3 length: 16 amino acids. CDR3 bases: TGTGCCAGCTCACCCAAATGGACAGGGAAGAACACTGAAGCTTTCTTT. Protein sequence: CASSPKWTGKNTEAFF.

This clonotype came up a few times. The J gene is TRBJ2-7, the V gene TRBV18; TRBD2 agrees at 7 bases. Germline values: CDR1 KGHSH, CDR2 LQKENI. With 3 bases clipped from V and 2 bases from J, the junction kept 4 bases outside the gene matches. This CDR3 comprises 14 residues. The CDR3 reads CASSPLRGAYEQYV. CDR3 bases: TGTGCCAGCTCACCCCTACGGGGGGCCTACGAGCAGTACGTC.

V gene TRBV12-3 or TRBV12-4 combines with J gene TRBJ1-2; 10 bases map to TRBD1. After removal of 7 bases from V and 4 bases from J, the junction contained 3 bases not matched to a gene. This CDR3 has 13 amino acids. The DNA of the CDR3 is TGTGCCAGCACCCGGACAGGGGGCTATGGCTACACCTTC. Translating it yields CASTRTGGYGYTF.

This clonotype was seen more than once but under ten times. The genes are TRBV4-3 and TRBJ2-7, with 8 positions matching TRBD2. The CDR3 is made up of 15 amino acids. The J segment lost 7 bases and the V segment lost 3 bases, leaving 11 bases of the junction unmatched. Germline values: CDR1 LGHNA, CDR2 YSLEER. DNA for the CDR3: TGCGCCAGCAGCCAGGGGGCTGGCGGGGGGAATGAGCAGTACTTC. Translated, it gives CASSQGAGGGNEQYF.

This clonotype was observed a few times. V usage is TRBV7-8 and J usage is TRBJ2-5; 8 bases line up with TRBD2. CDR3 length equals 14 residues. Germline V gene data show CDR1 as SGHVS and CDR2 as FQNEAQ. J was trimmed by 4 bases and V by 5 bases; bases with no gene match: 6. Here the CDR3 DNA reads TGTGCCAGCAGCCCGGGGGGGCCCAGAGAGACCCAGTACTTC. Translation: CASSPGGPRETQYF.

At least ten counts were recorded for this clonotype. The V gene is TRBV5-1, the J gene TRBJ1-5, with D maybe TRBD1 (5 bases). Trimming removed 5 bases from V and 0 bases from J, with 12 bases in between. CDR1 and CDR2 (germline): SGHRS, YFSETQ. This CDR3 has 15 residues. This CDR3 reads CASRRDPYSNQPQHF. The DNA for the CDR3 is TGCGCCAGCAGAAGGGACCCGTATAGCAATCAGCCCCAGCATTTT.

There are a few counts of this clonotype. One end of the junction does not line up with germline, which may come from a read error. The genes are TRBV7-9 and TRBJ2-7; TRBD1 or TRBD2 may be the D gene (5 bases each). The CDR3 has 12 residues. CDR1 is SEHNR, CDR2 FQNEAQ, per germline (reference sequence). The CDR3 loop is CASSRSGAALFF. The DNA of the CDR3 is TGTGCCAGCAGCCGCTCCGGGGCAGCTCTCTTCTTC.

The table lists this clonotype with a count of one. The junction departs from the called germline gene at one end, perhaps through a read error. The chain couples TRBV6-5 to TRBJ1-1; D remains ambiguous. The germline V gene encodes CDR1 MNHEY and CDR2 SVGAGI. CDR3 size: 13 residues. The CDR3 coding sequence is TGTGCAAGCAGAAGGGATGGGAACACTGAAGCTTTCTTT. Translation: CASRRDGNTEAFF.

This clonotype has just a few counts. The chain is built from TRBV5-4 and TRBJ2-5; possibly TRBD1 or TRBD2 for D (6 bases each). Germline V gene lookup returns CDR1 SGHNT and CDR2 YYREEE (reference sequence). The CDR3 loop spans 14 amino acids. Trimming shortened V by 6 bases and J by 2 bases, and 14 bases separated the two germline ends. CDR3 region: CASTRLGGQETQYF. CDR3 nucleotides: TGTGCCAGCACCCGGCTAGGGGGGCAAGAGACCCAGTACTTC.

This clonotype was picked up many times. This chain joins TRBV4-2 and TRBJ2-4; D is possibly TRBD1 (5 bases). Germline lookup yields CDR1 LGHNA and CDR2 YNFKEQ. Trimming took off 0 bases at V and 8 bases at J, with 8 bases between the two ends. The CDR3 runs 13 residues. The CDR3 DNA follows: TGTGCCAGCAGCCAAGATTTGACAGACATTCAGTACTTC. Its translation is CASSQDLTDIQYF.

The sample holds a few counts of this clonotype. The genes are TRBV2 and TRBJ2-1; the D call may be TRBD1 or TRBD2 (5 bases each). CDR1 and CDR2 from the germline V gene are SNHLY and FYNNEI. The CDR3 covers 14 residues. V lost 8 bases, J lost 7 bases, and 18 bases lay in between. The CDR3 DNA follows: TGTGCCAGCCTATATCAGGGACGGCGGAATGAGCAGTTCTTC. Encoded protein: CASLYQGRRNEQFF.

Many counts were recorded for this clonotype. V and J are TRBV4-3 and TRBJ2-4; TRBD2 is a possible D gene (6 bases). There are 13 residues in the CDR3. CDR1 is LGHNA, CDR2 YSLEER, per germline. Trimming removed 3 bases from V and 8 bases from J, with 11 bases in between. CDR3 residues: CASSQRGSDIQYF. The CDR3 region has the DNA TGCGCCAGCAGCCAGCGGGGTTCGGACATTCAGTACTTC.

This clonotype has just a few counts. The J gene is TRBJ2-3, the V gene TRBV10-2; no reliable D call. The CDR3 is 16 residues long. Deletions cut 11 bases from V and 0 bases from J, with 21 bases between. The germline V gene has CDR1 WSHSY and CDR2 SAAADI. DNA of the CDR3: TGCGCCTCCCGGCGGCTGGCACCAGATAGCACAGATACGCAGTATTTT. The encoded protein is CASRRLAPDSTDTQYF.

This clonotype was counted between two and nine times. The chain carries TRBV12-3 or TRBV12-4 and TRBJ2-3, with TRBD1 as a possible D gene (6 bases). V shed 6 bases and J shed 5 bases, with 15 bases lying between them. The CDR3 extends over 14 amino acids. CDR3 sequence: CASSPGQAVDTQYF. CDR3 bases: TGTGCCAGCAGCCCGGGACAAGCCGTAGATACGCAGTATTTT.

This clonotype has only a few counts. V and J are TRBV6-2 or TRBV6-3 and TRBJ2-3; a possible D gene is TRBD2 (5 bases). The V and J ends lost 4 bases and 1 base respectively, with 12 bases between them. The CDR3 consists of 15 residues. Germline V gene sequence: CDR1 MNHEY, CDR2 SVGEGT. CDR3 amino acids: CASSSIDGGTDTQYF. CDR3 coding DNA: TGTGCCAGCAGTTCCATCGACGGGGGCACAGATACGCAGTATTTT.

The rearrangement links TRBV3-1 to TRBJ2-7; D unclear. Looked up from germline, CDR1 is LGHDT and CDR2 is YNNKEL (reference sequence). V was pared by 3 bases and J by 0 bases, with 3 bases between. CDR3 length: 12 residues. The CDR3 reads CASSQVSYEQYF. The DNA of the CDR3 is TGTGCCAGCAGCCAGGTCTCCTACGAGCAGTACTTC.

This clonotype was counted at least ten times. V gene TRBV5-1 combines with J gene TRBJ2-6; D is unresolved. The germline gives CDR1 SGHRS, CDR2 YFSETQ. CDR3 length: 17 amino acids. V was clipped by 6 bases and J by 0 bases, with 16 bases between them. The CDR3 DNA reads TGCGCCAGCACGACTCTTCCACACGGCTCTGGGGCCAACGTCCTGACTTTC. Translation gives CASTTLPHGSGANVLTF.

This clonotype has a count of ten or more. This chain joins TRBV7-2 and TRBJ2-5, with a tentative D call TRBD2 (5 bases). V gave up 8 bases and J gave up 7 bases, with 20 bases separating them. CDR3 size: 14 residues. Germline V gene lookup returns CDR1 SGHTA and CDR2 FQGNSA. CDR3 DNA: TGTGCCAGCGCCAGAGGGCCCAGAACGGGGACCCAGTACTTC. Protein product: CASARGPRTGTQYF.

This clonotype was detected many times. The chain uses TRBV29-1 and TRBJ1-1; D remains unclear. Germline V gene sequence: CDR1 SQVTM, CDR2 ANQGSEA. V shed 3 bases and J shed 1 base, with 6 bases lying between them. The length of the CDR3 is 12 residues. The CDR3 DNA reads TGCAGCGTTGACAGCCAGAACACTGAAGCTTTCTTT. The encoded protein is CSVDSQNTEAFF.

There are many counts of this clonotype. The J gene is TRBJ2-7, the V gene TRBV7-2, with 8 positions matching TRBD1. The CDR3 loop spans 15 amino acids. V lost 5 bases to trimming and J lost 6 bases; unmatched junction nucleotides: 12. The germline V gene encodes CDR1 SGHTA and CDR2 FQGNSA. CDR3 coding DNA: TGTGCCAGCAGCGTTAGTTACGGGACAGGTTTCGAGCAGTACTTC. Amino acids: CASSVSYGTGFEQYF.

At least ten counts were recorded for this clonotype. The chain is built from TRBV7-2 and TRBJ2-2, with D perhaps TRBD1 (6 bases). The CDR3 runs to 15 residues. CDR1 SGHTA and CDR2 FQGNSA come from the germline V gene. V shed 7 bases and J shed 0 bases, with 12 bases lying between them. CDR3 DNA: TGTGCCAGCACTACAAGACAGGCGAACACCGGGGAGCTGTTTTTT. Encoded protein: CASTTRQANTGELFF.

V is TRBV12-5 and J is TRBJ1-2; 7 bases agree with TRBD1. Germline assignment: CDR1 LGHNT and CDR2 FRNRAP. There are 14 residues in the CDR3. The trim removed 5 bases at V and 8 bases at J, leaving 11 bases unmatched. The CDR3 nucleotides are TGTGCTAGTGGTCCGATATCAGGGGGTGGCGGCTACACCTTC. Its translation: CASGPISGGGGYTF. Full variable domain (remainder filled in from reference TRBV12-5 and TRBJ1-2): DARVTQTPRHKVTEMGQEVTMRCQPILGHNTVFWYRQTMMQGLELLAYFRNRAPLDDSGMPKDRFSAEMPDATLATLKIQPSEPRDSAVYFCASGPISGGGGYTFGSGTRLTVV.

This clonotype was counted many times. This chain connects TRBV12-3 or TRBV12-4 to TRBJ2-2; 11 nucleotides line up with TRBD1. The J segment lost 5 bases and the V segment lost 7 bases, leaving 6 bases of the junction unmatched. This CDR3 region has 15 residues. CDR3 DNA: TGTGCCAGCAAGGGGACAGGGGGGACAACCGGGGAGCTGTTTTTT. Its translation is CASKGTGGTTGELFF.

This clonotype has a handful of counts. J is TRBJ1-3 and V is TRBV7-9; TRBD1 matches 8 bases. The CDR3 runs to 16 residues. The germline CDR1 and CDR2 sequences are SEHNR and FQNEAQ (reference sequence). V dropped 4 bases and J dropped 1; count of bases not matched to a gene: 6. The CDR3 loop reads CASSSDRGWSGNTIYF. The DNA of the CDR3 is TGTGCCAGCAGCTCTGACAGGGGTTGGTCTGGAAACACCATATATTTT.

This clonotype was counted ten times or more. The chain has TRBV12-3 or TRBV12-4 and TRBJ2-3; D tentatively reads TRBD1 or TRBD2 (6 bases each). The V gene lost 3 bases and the J gene lost 4 bases, with 23 bases spanning the gap. This CDR3 comprises 18 residues. DNA of the CDR3: TGTGCCAGCAGTTTCTTAACCATGGCGGGGTCAGGGGCAGATACGCAGTATTTT. Translated, it gives CASSFLTMAGSGADTQYF.

Judged by abundance, this clonotype is medium-sized. CDR3 loop: CASSFPEITDTQYF. The CDR3, as DNA: TGTGCCAGCAGCTTTCCCGAGATCACAGATACGCAGTATTTT. The rearrangement links TRBV5-4 to TRBJ2-3; no clear D gene. CDR3 length: 14 amino acids. Looked up from germline, CDR1 is SGHNT and CDR2 is YYREEE (reference sequence). Trimming took 2 bases from V and 2 from J, leaving 9 bases between them.

Many counts were recorded for this clonotype. The V and J genes are TRBV11-2 and TRBJ2-2, with 7 bases aligning to TRBD2. This CDR3 contains 17 residues. J gave up 6 bases and V 0 bases, and 10 bases lay outside the gene matches. Germline V gene data show CDR1 as SGHAT and CDR2 as FQNNGV. The CDR3, as DNA: TGTGCCAGCAGCTTAGATCCCGAGGCAGGGAGGGCCGGGGAGCTGTTTTTT. Amino acids: CASSLDPEAGRAGELFF.

This clonotype was recorded a few times. J is TRBJ2-3 and V is TRBV20-1; D ambiguous. Trimming pared 2 bases from V and 6 bases from J, leaving 12 bases between. The CDR3 is made up of 13 amino acids. Germline CDR1 is DFQATT and CDR2 is SNEGSKA (reference sequence). The CDR3 spells CSARISGSDTQYF. CDR3 nucleotide sequence: TGCAGTGCTAGAATCTCAGGTTCCGATACGCAGTATTTT.